This TCR beta chain was captured by sequencing in a study of beta chain features in type 1 diabetes. Study-wide context: On cell yields, gender and age, patients and healthy donors were similar. The study, taken as a whole, reports: The cDNA sequencing approach could over-represent high-TCR-expressing cells. TCRB CDR3s were moderately but significantly shorter in Type 1 diabetes patients in all four CD4+ subsets.

Looked up from germline, CDR1 is SQVTM and CDR2 is ANQGSEA. The CDR3 is 15 residues long. Trimming cost V 8 bases and J 0 bases; bases outside gene matches: 8. The whole isolated RNA underwent reverse transcription, so sequencing captured expressed TCRB transcripts. The table came from immunoSEQ multiplex PCR; TCRdb's copy has only in-frame clones and leaves some out. Among roughly 280,000 clones listed, approximately 24% were seen once. This clone was counted a few times. Its specificity is not known. This receptor was obtained from a woman in her twenties or thirties with type 1 diabetes. This chain links TRBV29-1 with TRBJ2-1, with 9 positions matching TRBD2. Input material: naive CD4+ T cells from blood. As DNA, the CDR3 is TGCAGCAAGGGGCTAGCGGGAAGCTCCTACAATGAGCAGTTCTTC. Translated, it gives CSKGLAGSSYNEQFF.